The entry below gives a single T cell receptor (beta chain) sequence along with its context. It lacks a known antigen. One base away there is no much larger clone; base qualities are not given. These data belong to a study of cytomegalovirus exposure and HLA in healthy donors (TCRdb year 2017). About the investigation overall: An earlier analysis of about 560 of the donors reported approximately 280 Gb of sequence data and 117 million unique TCR beta sequences obtained from around 170 million T cells. The genetic ancestry cluster associated with self-reported Caucasian donors included roughly four fifths of the 398 genotyped donors. Roughly 300 gigabases of sequencing data and 75 million to 85 million unique TCR sequences made up an early release that covered some 640 HLA-typed donors. About 5 DR-DQ haplotypes were handled as single units for association and clustering, since linkage in the cohort was strong. Donor age, sex, ethnicity and CMV serostatus were collected together with the repertoire data. The study aimed to test whether signatures of past pathogen exposure could be identified by cataloging public T cell receptors. HLA typing covered class I and class II loci at four-digit resolution. Typing coverage varied by locus: roughly 629-630 donors for A, B, C, DRB1 and DQB1; about 520 for DQA1; about 570 for DPA1; roughly 470 for DPB1. The later analysis used no new phenotypic data to find candidate immune exposures, relying instead on TCR beta sequences and their occurrence across donors. A later genetic analysis used genome-wide SNP genotypes for about three fifths of the 666 donors, treating that subset as a discovery cohort. An earlier analysis of around 580 of the donors used high-throughput TCR beta sequencing to judge whether each TCR beta V gene segment behaved as functional or pseudogenic. A later analysis re-analyzed previously published TCR beta repertoires from approximately 670 donors and added high-resolution HLA genotyping to study TCR occurrence patterns. All discovery cohort repertoires had been generated on a single sequencing platform. To predict cytomegalovirus infection status, the study brought together high-throughput TCR immunosequencing, statistical association of individual TCRs with disease status, and machine learning. Along with the approximately 650-subject first cohort, a separate validation cohort of over 90 different subjects was used. Across 398 genotyped donors of the cohort, an average of about 240,000 unique TCR beta nucleotide sequences per donor were sequenced, and roughly 18% of those sequences were non-productive. The study profiled the T cell repertoires of 666 subjects by immunosequencing and related them to cytomegalovirus serostatus. The research as a whole found: In both the original and validation cohorts, the classifier was reported to diagnose cytomegalovirus status with high specificity and sensitivity. Most CMV-associated TCR beta chains appeared to be HLA-restricted in a later analysis, and the HLA associations seemed to be driven largely by CMV exposure. Most TCR sequences were observed very rarely across donors, whereas some public TCRs were present in many individuals. Because counts were too low, roughly 16 rarely observed V segments, including chromosome 9 orphons, were excluded from the earlier analysis of 587 of the donors. Some IMGT-functional V segments, including TRBV6-2 and TRBV6-3, could not be told apart with the 87-base-pair reads, so those segments were excluded. In a later analysis, the rate of TCR association differed among HLA loci, with DRB1 alleles having the most associated TCRs and HLA-C alleles having the fewest. A cluster of highly shared sequence variants was judged likely to be a technical artifact of the sequencing pipeline. Specific HLA alleles were associated with 15,000 to 20,000 TCR beta sequences at a false discovery rate of 0.05 in a later analysis. In a later analysis, HLA-associated TCR beta chains were found to be more clonally expanded and to have lower generation probabilities than equally common non-associated chains. V-gene and J-gene trimming of TCR beta chains was associated with a missense DCLRE1C variant in a later genetic analysis, and the association was replicated in an independent cohort. HLA typing was unavailable for some donors at each locus, so association tests used only the typed subset. Presence/absence analyses assumed roughly uniform sequencing depth across donors, an assumption that may not hold. For the cohort, immune exposure information was limited to CMV serostatus. Assigning TCR associations to individual alleles was difficult when HLA alleles, especially DR and DQ, strongly co-occurred. A later genetic analysis reported fewer N-insertions in productive TCRs among donors in an Asian-associated ancestry cluster than the roughly 620-donor mean. A few of the identified cytomegalovirus-associated TCR beta chains were confirmed in vitro to be specific for cytomegalovirus antigens. Correlated functional status among segregating V segments might reflect linkage disequilibrium, but an unknown experimental factor could not be ruled out. According to the authors, the approach could potentially be generalized to other disease states and immunological phenotypes. A further reported finding was that TCR beta sequences accurately predicted the HLA-A and HLA-B alleles for most subjects in the first cohort. This cohort had only TCR beta chains sequenced, and the lack of alpha or paired-chain data limited which features could be detected. In an earlier analysis of around 600 of the donors, most TCR beta V segments appeared in productive rearrangements about 90% or about 30% of the time, broadly matching IMGT annotations. A later analysis reported that several top co-occurrence clusters appeared linked to parvovirus B19, influenza, CMV and Epstein-Barr virus. In the study, about 150 TCR beta chains were listed as associated with cytomegalovirus.

The cohort was made up of about 670 healthy bone marrow donors. At the time of sampling, every cohort member was nominally healthy, though immune exposures that went unrecorded were likely present. The donor tested CMV seronegative and was one of the 352 seronegative cohort members. A peripheral blood sample was provided by each donor, and peripheral blood mononuclear cells were used for TCR beta sequencing. Genomic DNA was extracted from the blood cell samples with the Qiagen DNeasy Blood Extraction Kit. Libraries were built with the immunoSEQ multiplex PCR assay. For the multiplex PCR, a mixture combining 60 forward primers for TCR Vbeta segments and 13 reverse primers for TCR Jbeta segments was used. The CDR3 region of rearranged TCR beta genes was amplified from genomic DNA with a multiplex PCR assay. On the Illumina HiSeq System, the amplified TCR beta libraries were sequenced as 87-base-pair reads. Per the source publication's procedure: A later analysis tallied 70 million to 100 million unique TCR beta chains across the 660 or so repertoires, and around 12 million of those chains were shared by two or more donors. To remove PCR and sequencing errors, raw reads were error-corrected and collapsed into unique sequences using a nearest-neighbor algorithm that merged closely related sequences. To assign V, D and J gene segments, CDR3 sequences were aligned to IMGT reference sequences. For a sequence to be retained, a match of at least six nucleotides was required to both a V gene segment and a J gene segment. A rearrangement counted as productive if the CDR3 had no stop codons and remained in frame with V and J, and every other rearrangement counted as non-productive. CDR3 was defined according to IMGT convention as the region running from the second conserved V-encoded cysteine to the conserved J-encoded phenylalanine. The earlier analysis of 450 to 750 of the donors excluded any sequence lacking an unambiguous match to a single V gene segment. In an earlier analysis of a few hundred of the donors, V segments were called functional above 56.7% productive rearrangements and were called segregating when the between-donor standard deviation exceeded 5%. To diagnose cytomegalovirus status from the catalog of TCR beta chain sequences, a statistical classification framework was built. In a later analysis, TCR nucleotide sequences were compared against IMGT/GENE-DB human TR gene sequences so that V and J genes could be assigned. The TCRdist pipeline was used in a later analysis to assign CDR3 sequences and most-parsimonious VDJ recombination scenarios. A later analysis defined each TCR beta chain by its CDR3 amino acid sequence plus V-gene family, and excluded reads lacking a unique V-gene family. To address suspected cross-contamination and a sequencing artifact, a later analysis removed 450 to 700 highly shared, low-generation-probability nucleotide sequences. A later analysis calculated a clonal expansion index for each public chain from normalized within-repertoire ranks of inferred template counts. In a later analysis, generation probabilities were computed with a VDJ recombination model fitted to out-of-frame rearrangements, and the resulting probabilities were checked against IGoR. In a later analysis, hypergeometric tests were used to score TCR-TCR, TCR-HLA and TCR-CMV co-occurrence, with a repertoire-size bias correction applied to TCR pairs. A later analysis estimated false discovery rates by permuting HLA or CMV assignments 20 times. In a later analysis, co-occurring TCRs were grouped using DBSCAN, with TCRdist sequence similarity added in when clustering inside HLA-allele-positive subsets. Repertoires with fewer than 30,000 or more than 120,000 public chains, plus five repertoires with anomalous nucleotide sharing, were excluded from co-occurrence clustering. TCRdb re-hosts the immuneACCESS table, in-frame sequences only. Its copies lack some clones; in the studies checked, an unresolved V gene accounts for under half of them, and the cause for the rest is not known. V and J calls and clone size are as listed in that table; D and trimming were resolved from the DNA. The sample table records some 96,000 clones; roughly three quarters of these occur just once. 7.7% of the sample comes from the top ten.

V loses 7 bases at its end and J loses 2 bases; junction bases beyond the gene matches: 5. The germline V gene yields SQVTM for CDR1 and ANQGSEA for CDR2. There are 13 amino acids in the CDR3, from cysteine to phenylalanine inclusive. Only the CDR3 DNA stays, 39 bases, in frame from base 1. The chain joins TRBV29-1 to TRBJ1-1, with 9 central nucleotides matching TRBD1. The clonotype originates from a female donor in good health and CMV-seronegative. The specimen sequenced was PBMCs. The CDR3 protein sequence reads: CSAGDRDNTEAFF. The bases read TGCAGCGCCGGGGACAGGGATAACACTGAAGCTTTCTTT.